A single sample gave rise to the 9 T cell receptor beta chains below, sequenced in a study of cytomegalovirus exposure and HLA in healthy donors. The PCR was carried out with 60 Vbeta primers and 13 Jbeta primers. Data came from immunoSEQ multiplex PCR; TCRdb stores just in-frame clones and leaves some out. The table records about 73,000 clones, roughly 71% of them present only once. The source material was PBMCs. The receptors come from a man in his 70s in good health and CMV-seronegative.

V and J are TRBV11-2 and TRBJ2-3; D not resolved. Trimming shortened V by 3 bases and J by 0 bases, and 19 bases separated the two germline ends. The CDR3 runs to 18 residues. CDR1 is SGHAT and CDR2 is FQNNGV in the germline V gene. Written as DNA, the CDR3 is TGTGCCAGCAGCTTTACATGGGCCCAAGGCCTAAGCACAGATACGCAGTATTTT. Encoded protein: CASSFTWAQGLSTDTQYF.

This clone is a singleton in its sample. V usage is TRBV7-2 and J usage is TRBJ1-1; TRBD1 is a possible D gene (6 bases). The CDR3 is 13 amino acids. Germline lookup yields CDR1 SGHTA and CDR2 FQGNSA. The V end was cut by 8 bases, the J end by 1 base, with 11 bases between. The CDR3 here is CASAQTGNTEAFF. The CDR3, as DNA: TGTGCCAGCGCTCAGACAGGGAACACTGAAGCTTTCTTT.

The chain combines TRBV9 with TRBJ2-7, with D unclear. This CDR3 is 13 amino acids long. Trimming took off 3 bases at V and 0 bases at J, with 7 bases between the two ends. Germline V gives CDR1 SGDLS, CDR2 YYNGEE. CDR3 amino acids: CASSDPNSYEQYF. The CDR3 nucleotides are TGTGCCAGCAGCGATCCTAACTCCTACGAGCAGTACTTC.

There are a few counts of this clone. This chain links TRBV5-1 with TRBJ1-1; 7 bases map to TRBD1. Per germline, CDR1 SGHRS and CDR2 YFSETQ. Trimming took 1 base from V and 0 from J; bases not matched to a gene: 3. The length of the CDR3 is 15 residues. CDR3 region: CASSLLDRMNTEAFF. The CDR3 DNA is TGCGCCAGCAGCTTGTTGGACAGGATGAACACTGAAGCTTTCTTT.

About this clone itself: A read error may produce the germline difference seen at one junction end. Other DNA sequences in the same sample also yield this CDR3. J is TRBJ1-2 and V is TRBV28, with a tentative D call TRBD1 (5 bases). The CDR3 totals 13 residues. Germline values: CDR1 MDHEN, CDR2 SYDVKM. The CDR3 coding sequence is TGCGCCAGCAGGCCAGACAGTTCTTGGGGCTACACCTTC. Translation: CASRPDSSWGYTF.

This clone was seen more than once but under ten times. The chain recombines TRBV10-2 with TRBJ2-3; D not certain. Germline CDR1 WSHSY, CDR2 SAAADI. Trimming pared 5 bases from V and 5 bases from J, leaving 17 bases between. This CDR3 has 15 residues. The CDR3 loop reads CASSPEVRRLDTQYF. In DNA, the CDR3 is TGCGCCAGCAGTCCAGAAGTTAGGAGACTAGATACGCAGTATTTT.

The V call is TRBV28, the J call TRBJ2-4, with 9 bases fitting TRBD1. The germline V gene has CDR1 MDHEN and CDR2 SYDVKM. J lost 8 bases, V lost 4 bases, and 12 bases had no gene match. This CDR3 spans 16 amino acids. As DNA, the CDR3 is TGTGCCAGCAGTTCCCCAGACGACAGGGGGGGTTACATTCAGTACTTC. Its protein product is CASSSPDDRGGYIQYF. Drawing the rest from reference TRBV28 and TRBJ2-4, the complete variable domain is DVKVTQSSRYLVKRTGEKVFLECVQDMDHENMFWYRQDPGLGLRLIYFSYDVKMKEKGDIPEGYSVSREKKERFSLILESASTNQTSMYLCASSSPDDRGGYIQYFGAGTRLSVL.

The chain uses TRBV7-9 and TRBJ1-4; D unclear. This CDR3 is 15 amino acids long. Trimming stripped 6 bases from V and 8 bases from J, with 19 bases between. Per germline, CDR1 SEHNR and CDR2 FQNEAQ (reference sequence). This chain's CDR3 is CASRGARTATEKLFF. CDR3 sequence (DNA): TGTGCCAGCAGGGGAGCAAGAACGGCAACGGAAAAACTGTTTTTT. The entire variable domain, with the rest obtained from reference TRBV7-9 and TRBJ1-4, is as follows: DTGVSQNPRHKITKRGQNVTFRCDPISEHNRLYWYRQTLGQGPEFLTYFQNEAQLEKSRLLSDRFSAERPKGSFSTLEIQRTEQGDSAMYLCASRGARTATEKLFFGSGTQLSVL.

This rearrangement joins TRBV7-2 to TRBJ1-1; 8 nucleotides line up with TRBD1. The CDR3 runs to 14 residues. Germline V gene sequence: CDR1 SGHTA, CDR2 FQGNSA. Losses at the gene ends were 6 bases for V and 3 bases for J; bases not matched to a gene: 6. DNA of the CDR3: TGTGCCAGCAGGCCGCAGGGGGCCGACACTGAAGCTTTCTTT. As protein: CASRPQGADTEAFF.